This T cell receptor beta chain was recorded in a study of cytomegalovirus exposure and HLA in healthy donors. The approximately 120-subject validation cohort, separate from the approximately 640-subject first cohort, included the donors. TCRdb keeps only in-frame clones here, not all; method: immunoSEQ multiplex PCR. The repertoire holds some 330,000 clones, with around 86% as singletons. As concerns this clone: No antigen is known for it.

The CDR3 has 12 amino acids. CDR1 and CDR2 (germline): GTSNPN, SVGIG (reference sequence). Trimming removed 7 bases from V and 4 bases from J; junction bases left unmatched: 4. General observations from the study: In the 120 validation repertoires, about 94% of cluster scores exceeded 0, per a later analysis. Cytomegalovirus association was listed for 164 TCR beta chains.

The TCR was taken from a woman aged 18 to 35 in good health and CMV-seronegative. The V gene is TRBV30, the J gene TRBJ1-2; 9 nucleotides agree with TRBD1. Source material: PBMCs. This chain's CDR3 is CASEQGAYGYTF. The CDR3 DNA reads TGTGCCTCCGAACAGGGGGCCTATGGCTACACCTTC.